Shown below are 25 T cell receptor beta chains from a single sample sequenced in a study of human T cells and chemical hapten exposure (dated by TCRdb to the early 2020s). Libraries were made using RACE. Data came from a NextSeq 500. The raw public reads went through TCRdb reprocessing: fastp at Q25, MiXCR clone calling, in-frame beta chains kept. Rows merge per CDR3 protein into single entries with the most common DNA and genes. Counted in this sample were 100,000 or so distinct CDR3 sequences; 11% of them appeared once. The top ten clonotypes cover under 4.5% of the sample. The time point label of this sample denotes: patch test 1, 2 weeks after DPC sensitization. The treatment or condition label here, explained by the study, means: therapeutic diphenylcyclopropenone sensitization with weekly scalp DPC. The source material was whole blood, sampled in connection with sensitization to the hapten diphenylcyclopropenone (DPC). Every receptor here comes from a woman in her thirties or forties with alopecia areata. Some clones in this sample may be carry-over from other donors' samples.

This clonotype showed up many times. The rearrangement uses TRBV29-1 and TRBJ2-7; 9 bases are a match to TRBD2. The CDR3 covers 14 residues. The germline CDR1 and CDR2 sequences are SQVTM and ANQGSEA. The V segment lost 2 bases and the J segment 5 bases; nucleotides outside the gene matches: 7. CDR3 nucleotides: TGCAGCGTTGAACTAGCGGGGAGTGTCAACGAGCAGTACTTC. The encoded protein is CSVELAGSVNEQYF.

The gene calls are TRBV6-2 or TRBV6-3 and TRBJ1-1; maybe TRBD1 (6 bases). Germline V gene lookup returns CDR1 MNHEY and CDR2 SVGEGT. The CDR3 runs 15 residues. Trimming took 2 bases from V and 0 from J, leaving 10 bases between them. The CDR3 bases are TGTGCCAGCAGTTACCTGGACAGACTGAACACTGAAGCTTTCTTT. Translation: CASSYLDRLNTEAFF.

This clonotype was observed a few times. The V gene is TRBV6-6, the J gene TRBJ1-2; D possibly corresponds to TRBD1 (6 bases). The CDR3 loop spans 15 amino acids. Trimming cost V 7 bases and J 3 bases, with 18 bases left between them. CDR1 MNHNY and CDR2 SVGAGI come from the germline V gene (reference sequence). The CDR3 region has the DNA TGTGCCAGCACCTACAGGGCGGATGGGGACTATGGCTACACCTTC. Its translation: CASTYRADGDYGYTF.

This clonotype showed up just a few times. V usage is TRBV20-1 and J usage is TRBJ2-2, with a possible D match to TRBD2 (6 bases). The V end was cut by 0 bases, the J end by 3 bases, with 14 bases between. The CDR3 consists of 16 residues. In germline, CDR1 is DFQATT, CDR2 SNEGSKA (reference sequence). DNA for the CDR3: TGCAGTGCTAGAGACTTGGGCCCGGGGGACACCGGGGAGCTGTTTTTT. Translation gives CSARDLGPGDTGELFF.

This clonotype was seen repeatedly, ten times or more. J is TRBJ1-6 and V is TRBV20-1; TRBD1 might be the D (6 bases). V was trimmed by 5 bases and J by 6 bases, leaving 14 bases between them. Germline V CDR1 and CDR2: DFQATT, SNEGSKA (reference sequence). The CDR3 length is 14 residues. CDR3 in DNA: TGCAGTGCTTTCCGACAGGCCCCTAATTCACCCCTCCACTTT. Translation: CSAFRQAPNSPLHF.

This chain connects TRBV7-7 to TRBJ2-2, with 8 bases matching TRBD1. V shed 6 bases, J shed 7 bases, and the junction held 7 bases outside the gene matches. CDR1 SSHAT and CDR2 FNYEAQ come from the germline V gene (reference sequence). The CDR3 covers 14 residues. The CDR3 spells CASSPGQGIGELFF. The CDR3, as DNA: TGTGCCAGCAGTCCCGGACAGGGTATCGGGGAGCTGTTTTTT. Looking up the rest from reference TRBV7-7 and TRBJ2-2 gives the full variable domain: GAGVSQSPRYKVTKRGQDVTLRCDPISSHATLYWYQQALGQGPEFLTYFNYEAQPDKSGLPSDRFSAERPEGSISTLTIQRTEQRDSAMYRCASSPGQGIGELFFGEGSRLTVL.

CDR3 region: CASSATGWEQYF. In nucleotides, the CDR3 is TGTGCCAGCAGTGCGACAGGGTGGGAGCAGTACTTC. The J gene is TRBJ2-7, the V gene TRBV25-1; 7 bases fit TRBD1. The CDR3 consists of 12 residues. Germline lookup yields CDR1 MGHDK and CDR2 SYGVNS. V lost 4 bases, J lost 7 bases, and 4 bases stayed unmatched.

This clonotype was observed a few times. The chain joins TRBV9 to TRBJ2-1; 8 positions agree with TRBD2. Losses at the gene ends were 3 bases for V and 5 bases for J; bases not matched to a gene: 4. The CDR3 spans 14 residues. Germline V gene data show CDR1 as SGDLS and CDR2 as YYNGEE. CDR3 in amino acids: CASSEGLENNEQFF. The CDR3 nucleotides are TGTGCCAGCAGCGAGGGACTAGAAAACAATGAGCAGTTCTTC. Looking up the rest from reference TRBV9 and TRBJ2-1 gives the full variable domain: DSGVTQTPKHLITATGQRVTLRCSPRSGDLSVYWYQQSLDQGLQFLIQYYNGEERAKGNILERFSAQQFPDLHSELNLSSLELGDSALYFCASSEGLENNEQFFGPGTRLTVL.

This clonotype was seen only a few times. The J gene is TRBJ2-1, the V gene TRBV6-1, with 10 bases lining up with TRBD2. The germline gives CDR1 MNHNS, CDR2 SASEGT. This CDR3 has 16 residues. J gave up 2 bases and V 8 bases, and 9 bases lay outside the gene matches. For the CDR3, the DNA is TGTGCCAGCTCAGCTTTAGCGGGGGGAACCTACAATGAGCAGTTCTTC. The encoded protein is CASSALAGGTYNEQFF.

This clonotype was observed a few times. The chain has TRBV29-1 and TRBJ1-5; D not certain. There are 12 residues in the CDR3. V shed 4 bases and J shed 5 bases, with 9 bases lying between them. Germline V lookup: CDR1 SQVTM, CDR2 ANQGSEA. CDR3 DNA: TGCAGCGTTGGGAGCCGGGATCAGCCCCAGCATTTT. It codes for CSVGSRDQPQHF.

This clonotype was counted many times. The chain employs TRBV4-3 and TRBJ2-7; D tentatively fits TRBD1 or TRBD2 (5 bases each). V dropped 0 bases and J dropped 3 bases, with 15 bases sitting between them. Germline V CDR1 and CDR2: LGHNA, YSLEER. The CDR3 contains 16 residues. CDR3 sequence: CASSQDMGVANYEQYF. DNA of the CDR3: TGCGCCAGCAGCCAAGATATGGGGGTAGCGAACTACGAGCAGTACTTC.

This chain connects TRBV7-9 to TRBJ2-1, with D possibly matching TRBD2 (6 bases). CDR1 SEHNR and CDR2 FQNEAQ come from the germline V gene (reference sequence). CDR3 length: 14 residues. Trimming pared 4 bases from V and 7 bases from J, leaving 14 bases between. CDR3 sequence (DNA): TGTGCCAGCAGCTCGGTCGGGGGTTGGAATGAGCAGTTCTTC. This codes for CASSSVGGWNEQFF.

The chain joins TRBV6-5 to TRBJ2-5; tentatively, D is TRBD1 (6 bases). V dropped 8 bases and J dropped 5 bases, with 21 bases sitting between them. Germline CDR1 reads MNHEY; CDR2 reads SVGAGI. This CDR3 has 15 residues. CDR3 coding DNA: TGTGCCAGCCTCTCCATAGGGGGTAATGGGGAGACCCAGTACTTC. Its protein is CASLSIGGNGETQYF.

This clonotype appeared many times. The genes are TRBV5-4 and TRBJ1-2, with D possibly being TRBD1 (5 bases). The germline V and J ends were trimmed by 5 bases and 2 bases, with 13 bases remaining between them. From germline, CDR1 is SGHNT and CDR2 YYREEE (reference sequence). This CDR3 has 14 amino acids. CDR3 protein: CASSSRQGNYGYTF. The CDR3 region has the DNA TGTGCCAGCAGTTCCCGGCAGGGAAACTATGGCTACACCTTC.

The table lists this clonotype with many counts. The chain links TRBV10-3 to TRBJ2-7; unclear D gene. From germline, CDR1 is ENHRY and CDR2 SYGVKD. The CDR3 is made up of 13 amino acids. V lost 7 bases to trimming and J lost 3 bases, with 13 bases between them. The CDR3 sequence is CAITSRPGYEQYF. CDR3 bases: TGTGCCATCACGAGCAGGCCAGGCTACGAGCAGTACTTC.

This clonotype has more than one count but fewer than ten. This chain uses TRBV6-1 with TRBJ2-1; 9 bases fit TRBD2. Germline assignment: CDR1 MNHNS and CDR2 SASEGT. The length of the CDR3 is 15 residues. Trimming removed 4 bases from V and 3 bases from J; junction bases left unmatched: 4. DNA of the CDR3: TGTGCCAGCAGTGTGACTAGCGGAGTCTACAATGAGCAGTTCTTC. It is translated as CASSVTSGVYNEQFF.

The chain's CDR3 is CASSSYSVSYEQYF. Written as DNA, the CDR3 is TGTGCCAGCAGTTCATACAGCGTCTCCTACGAGCAGTACTTC. The chain is built from TRBV28 and TRBJ2-7; no clear D. V lost 4 bases and J lost 0, with 10 bases in between. The CDR3 runs to 14 residues. Per germline, CDR1 MDHEN and CDR2 SYDVKM.

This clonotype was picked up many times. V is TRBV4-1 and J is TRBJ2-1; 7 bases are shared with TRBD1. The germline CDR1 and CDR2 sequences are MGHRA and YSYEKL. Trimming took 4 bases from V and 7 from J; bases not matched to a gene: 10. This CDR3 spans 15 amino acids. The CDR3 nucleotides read TGCGCCAGCAGCCCTCTAGAGGGCAGGGGGAATGAGCAGTTCTTC. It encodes CASSPLEGRGNEQFF.

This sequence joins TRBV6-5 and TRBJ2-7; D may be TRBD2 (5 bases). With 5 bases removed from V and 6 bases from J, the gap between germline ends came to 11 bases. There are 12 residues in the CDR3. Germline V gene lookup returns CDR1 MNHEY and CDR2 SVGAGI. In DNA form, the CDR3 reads TGTGCCAGCAGTACACTAGTCGGCGAGCAGTACTTC. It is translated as CASSTLVGEQYF.

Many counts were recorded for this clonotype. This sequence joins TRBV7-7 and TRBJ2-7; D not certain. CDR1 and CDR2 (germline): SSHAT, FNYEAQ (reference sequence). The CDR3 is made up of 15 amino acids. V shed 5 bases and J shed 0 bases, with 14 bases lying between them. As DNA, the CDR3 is TGTGCCAGCAGCGTGGACGTCTTTAGCTCCTACGAGCAGTACTTC. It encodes CASSVDVFSSYEQYF.

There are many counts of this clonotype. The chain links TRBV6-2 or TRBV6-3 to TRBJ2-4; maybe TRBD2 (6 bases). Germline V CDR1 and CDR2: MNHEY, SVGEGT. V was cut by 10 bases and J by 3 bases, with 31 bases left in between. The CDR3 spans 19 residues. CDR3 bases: TGTGCCACTACAATTTATGGCCGGGATCCGGGGGTGGGCAAAAACATTCAGTACTTC. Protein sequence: CATTIYGRDPGVGKNIQYF.

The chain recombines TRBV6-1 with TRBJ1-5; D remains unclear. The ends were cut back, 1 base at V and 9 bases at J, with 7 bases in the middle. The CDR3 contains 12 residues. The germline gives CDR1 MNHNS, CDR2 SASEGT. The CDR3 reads CASSEEVRPQHF. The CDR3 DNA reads TGTGCCAGCAGTGAAGAGGTAAGGCCCCAGCATTTT.

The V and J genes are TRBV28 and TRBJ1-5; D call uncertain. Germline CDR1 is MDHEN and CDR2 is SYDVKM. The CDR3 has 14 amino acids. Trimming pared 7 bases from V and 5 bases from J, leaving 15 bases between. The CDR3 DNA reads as TGTGCCAGCACCCAAGGAGGAGAGCATCAGCCCCAGCATTTT. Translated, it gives CASTQGGEHQPQHF.

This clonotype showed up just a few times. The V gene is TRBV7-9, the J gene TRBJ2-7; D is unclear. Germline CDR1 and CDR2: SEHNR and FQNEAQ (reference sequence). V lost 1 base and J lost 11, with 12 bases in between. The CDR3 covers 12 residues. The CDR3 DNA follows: TGTGCCAGCAGCTTAGGACGGACGAGCGAGTACTTC. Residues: CASSLGRTSEYF.

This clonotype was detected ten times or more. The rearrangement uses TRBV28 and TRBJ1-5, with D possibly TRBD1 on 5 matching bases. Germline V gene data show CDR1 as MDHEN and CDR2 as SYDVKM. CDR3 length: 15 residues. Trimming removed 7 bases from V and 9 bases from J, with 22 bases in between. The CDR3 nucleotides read TGTGCCAGCATCCCTAGACAAGTAGGGGTTCGGCCCCAGCATTTT. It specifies CASIPRQVGVRPQHF.